This TCR beta chain appears in the sequencing data of a study of T-cell reconstitution after alpha-beta-depleted transplantation in children. The germline gives CDR1 SEHNR, CDR2 FQNEAQ (reference sequence). The germline V and J ends were trimmed by 5 bases and 6 bases, with 10 bases remaining between them. This CDR3 spans 13 amino acids. With respect to this clonotype: What it binds is unknown.

Study-wide findings and caveats: Expanded clones from the graft, numbering several hundred, reportedly supplied alpha-beta T cells about two months after transplant.

The authors prepared the TCRbeta library with unique molecular identifiers. One entry per CDR3 protein results from TCRdb running MiXCR on the PCR reads. The sample comprises about 74,000 distinct CDR3 sequences, 14% of which are singletons, and 25% to 30% rests with the top ten. The gene calls are TRBV7-9 and TRBJ2-2; D is uncertain. The source is a male patient aged 2-15 years who had a stem cell transplant for acute lymphoblastic leukemia, so the T cells may come from the graft donor. The sequencing used PBMCs, mostly from graft donor cells, collected 180 days after TCRalphabeta/CD19-depleted stem cell transplant. CDR3 sequence: CASSESPAGELFF. CDR3 DNA sequence: TGTGCCAGCAGCGAGAGTCCCGCCGGGGAGCTGTTTTTT. Together with reference TRBV7-9 and TRBJ2-2, the CDR3 gives the full variable domain: DTGVSQNPRHKITKRGQNVTFRCDPISEHNRLYWYRQTLGQGPEFLTYFQNEAQLEKSRLLSDRFSAERPKGSFSTLEIQRTEQGDSAMYLCASSESPAGELFFGEGSRLTVL.